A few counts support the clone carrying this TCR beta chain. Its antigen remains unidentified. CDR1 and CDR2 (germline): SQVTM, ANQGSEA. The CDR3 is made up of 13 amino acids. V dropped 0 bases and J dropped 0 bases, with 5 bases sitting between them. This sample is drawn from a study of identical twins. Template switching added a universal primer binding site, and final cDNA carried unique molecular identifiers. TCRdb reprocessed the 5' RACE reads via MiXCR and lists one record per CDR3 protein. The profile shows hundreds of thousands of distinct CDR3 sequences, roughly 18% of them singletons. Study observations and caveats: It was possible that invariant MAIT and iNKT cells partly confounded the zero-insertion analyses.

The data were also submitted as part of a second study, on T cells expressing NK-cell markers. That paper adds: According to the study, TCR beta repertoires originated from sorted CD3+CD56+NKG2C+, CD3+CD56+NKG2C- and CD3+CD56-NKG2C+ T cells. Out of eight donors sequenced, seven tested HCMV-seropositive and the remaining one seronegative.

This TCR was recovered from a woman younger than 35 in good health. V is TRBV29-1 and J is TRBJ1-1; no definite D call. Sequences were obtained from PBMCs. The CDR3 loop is CSVEEGMNTEAFF. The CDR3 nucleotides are TGCAGCGTTGAAGAGGGGATGAACACTGAAGCTTTCTTT.